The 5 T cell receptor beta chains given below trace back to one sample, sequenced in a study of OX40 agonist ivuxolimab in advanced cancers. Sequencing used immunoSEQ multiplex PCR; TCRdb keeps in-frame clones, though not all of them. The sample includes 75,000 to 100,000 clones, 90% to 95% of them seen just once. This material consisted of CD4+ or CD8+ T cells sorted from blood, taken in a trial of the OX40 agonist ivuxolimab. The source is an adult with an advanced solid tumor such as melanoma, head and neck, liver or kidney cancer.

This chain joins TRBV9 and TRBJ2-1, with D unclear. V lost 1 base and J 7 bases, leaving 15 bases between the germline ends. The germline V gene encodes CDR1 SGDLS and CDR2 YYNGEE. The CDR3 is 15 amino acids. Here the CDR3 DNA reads TGTGCCAGCAGCGTACGAGTCGGGCCGAATAATGAGCAGTTCTTC. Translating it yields CASSVRVGPNNEQFF.

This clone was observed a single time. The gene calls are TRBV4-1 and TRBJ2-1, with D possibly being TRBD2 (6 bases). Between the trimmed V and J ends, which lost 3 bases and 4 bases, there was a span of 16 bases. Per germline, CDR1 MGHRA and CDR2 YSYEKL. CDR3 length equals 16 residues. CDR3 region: CASSQGGTSNYNEQFF. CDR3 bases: TGCGCCAGCAGCCAGGGGGGAACCTCAAATTACAATGAGCAGTTCTTC.

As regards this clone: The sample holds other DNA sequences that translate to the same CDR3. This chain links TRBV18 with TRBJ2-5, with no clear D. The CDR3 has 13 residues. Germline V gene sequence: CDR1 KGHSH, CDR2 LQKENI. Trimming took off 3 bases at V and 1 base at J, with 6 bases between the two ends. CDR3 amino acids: CASSPGGQETQYF. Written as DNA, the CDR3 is TGTGCCAGCTCACCGGGCGGCCAAGAGACCCAGTACTTC.

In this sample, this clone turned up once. The CDR3 reads CASSISGRRYEQYF. DNA for the CDR3: TGTGCCAGCAGCATTAGCGGGAGAAGGTACGAGCAGTACTTC. The chain employs TRBV11-3 and TRBJ2-7; TRBD2 aligns across 9 bases. The V segment lost 5 bases and the J segment 4 bases; nucleotides outside the gene matches: 6. CDR1 and CDR2 from the germline V gene are SGHNT and YENEEA. This CDR3 region has 14 residues. The whole variable domain, filled in from reference TRBV11-3 and TRBJ2-7, reads EAGVVQSPRYKIIEKKQPVAFWCNPISGHNTLYWYLQNLGQGPELLIRYENEEAVDDSQLPKDRFSAERLKGVDSTLKIQPAELGDSAVYLCASSISGRRYEQYFGPGTRLTVT.

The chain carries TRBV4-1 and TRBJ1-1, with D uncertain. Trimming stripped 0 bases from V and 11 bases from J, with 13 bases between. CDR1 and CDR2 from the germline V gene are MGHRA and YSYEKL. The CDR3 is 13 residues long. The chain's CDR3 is CASSQDWTSWAFF. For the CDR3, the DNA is TGCGCCAGCAGCCAAGATTGGACCTCATGGGCTTTCTTT.